This TCR beta chain was sequenced in a study of response to subunit inactivated influenza vaccine. Study-wide results and limits: Each seasonal flu vaccination may recruit only limited new T cells, authors suggested.

This clonotype was detected a few times. What it binds is unknown. V lost 2 bases to trimming and J lost 1 base; unmatched junction nucleotides: 2. The CDR3 spans 14 residues. Germline V gene lookup returns CDR1 DFQATT and CDR2 SNEGSKA (reference sequence). TCRdb re-analysed the RT-PCR reads in MiXCR, keeping a single row per CDR3 protein. The table has some 180,000 distinct CDR3 sequences, approximately 9.2% seen once. The receptor was derived from a middle-aged man who received an inactivated influenza vaccine. Sequencing was performed on non-naive T cells sorted from PBMCs, taken on the day of vaccination. This chain uses TRBV20-1 with TRBJ2-1; 7 bases line up with TRBD2. In nucleotides, the CDR3 is TGCAGTGCTAGATCACTAGCGTCCTACAATGAGCAGTTCTTC. It yields the protein CSARSLASYNEQFF.